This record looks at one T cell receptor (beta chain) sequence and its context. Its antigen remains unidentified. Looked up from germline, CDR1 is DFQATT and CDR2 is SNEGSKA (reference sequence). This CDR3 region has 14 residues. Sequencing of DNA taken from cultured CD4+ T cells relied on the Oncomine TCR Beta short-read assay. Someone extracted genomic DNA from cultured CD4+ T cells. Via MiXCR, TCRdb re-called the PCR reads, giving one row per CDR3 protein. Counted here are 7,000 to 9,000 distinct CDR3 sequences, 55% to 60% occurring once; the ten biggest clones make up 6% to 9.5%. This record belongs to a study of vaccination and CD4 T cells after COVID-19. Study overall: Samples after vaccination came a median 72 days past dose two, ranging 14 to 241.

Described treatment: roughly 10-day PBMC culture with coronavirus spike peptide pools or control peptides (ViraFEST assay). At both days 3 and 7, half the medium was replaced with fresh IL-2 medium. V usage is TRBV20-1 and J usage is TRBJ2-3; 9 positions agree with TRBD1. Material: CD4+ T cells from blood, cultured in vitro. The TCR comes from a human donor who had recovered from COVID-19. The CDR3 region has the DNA TGCAGCGTCCGGGGACAGGGAAGTTCTGGTACGCAGTATTTT. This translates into CSVRGQGSSGTQYF.